This T cell receptor beta chain was documented in a study of blood T cells in healthy people across ages. General study findings and limits: From one million sequenced T cells, diversity estimates were lower bounds.

Primed by a sample-barcoded 5' primer and a J-beta primer mix, a second PCR proceeded for about 7 to 11 cycles. In TCRdb, the 5' RACE reads were re-called with MiXCR into one record per CDR3 protein. The sample lists 1 million or so distinct CDR3 sequences, 35% to 50% occurring once. This clonotype has only a few counts. As yet, its antigen is unknown. The sample consisted of blood. This sequence originates from a woman between 55 and 75 years old in good health.

CDR3 in amino acids: CASSGGPGQIPYEQYF. The CDR3 DNA sequence: TGTGCCAGCAGTGGAGGCCCCGGGCAGATACCCTACGAGCAGTACTTC. V usage is TRBV6-1 and J usage is TRBJ2-7; D is uncertain. This CDR3 is built from 16 residues. The germline V gene encodes CDR1 MNHNS and CDR2 SASEGT. Trimming left V 4 bases short and J 2 bases short, with 18 bases between.